The 14 T cell receptor beta chains below all came from one sample that was sequenced in a study of cytomegalovirus exposure and HLA in healthy donors (dated by TCRdb to the late 2010s). Libraries were made using the immunoSEQ multiplex PCR assay. For the multiplex PCR, a mixture combining 60 forward primers for TCR Vbeta segments and 13 reverse primers for TCR Jbeta segments was used. In its TCRdb copy, this immuneACCESS table keeps in-frame sequences only and misses some clones. Where compared with another copy, unresolved V genes explain less than half of these, and the others have no known cause. This sample holds around 110,000 clones; 73% were observed only once. About 8% of the sample lies in the top ten. The sample taken for sequencing was PBMCs. The receptors come from a man aged 30-40 years in good health and CMV-seronegative.

This sequence joins TRBV7-3 and TRBJ2-2; D may be TRBD2 (6 bases). The V gene lost 5 bases and the J gene lost 7 bases, with 14 bases spanning the gap. The length of the CDR3 is 14 residues. Per germline, CDR1 SGHTA and CDR2 FQGTGA. The CDR3 loop is CASSQTGEIGELFF. CDR3 sequence (DNA): TGTGCCAGCAGCCAAACGGGGGAGATCGGGGAGCTGTTTTTT.

CDR3 amino acids: CASAPMGDSERLAKNIQYF. DNA for the CDR3: TGTGCCAGCGCTCCAATGGGGGACAGCGAAAGACTAGCCAAAAACATTCAGTACTTC. The chain joins TRBV28 to TRBJ2-4; 7 bases agree with TRBD1. Germline CDR1 MDHEN, CDR2 SYDVKM. The CDR3 length is 19 residues. V lost 8 bases, J lost 0 bases, and 19 bases stayed unmatched.

The rearrangement uses TRBV28 and TRBJ2-5; 8 bases are shared with TRBD2. The germline V gene encodes CDR1 MDHEN and CDR2 SYDVKM. CDR3 size: 16 residues. V gave up 3 bases and J gave up 6 bases; unmatched junction bases: 12. The CDR3 here is CASSLGGHSGGKTQYF. The CDR3, as DNA: TGTGCCAGCAGTTTGGGTGGGCACAGCGGGGGTAAGACCCAGTACTTC.

This chain uses TRBV29-1 with TRBJ1-2, with D unresolved. The CDR3 runs to 13 residues. CDR1 is SQVTM, CDR2 ANQGSEA, per germline. Trimming shortened V by 8 bases and J by 10 bases, and 23 bases separated the two germline ends. CDR3 sequence: CSYEREGLLDYTF. CDR3 DNA sequence: TGCAGCTACGAGAGGGAAGGCCTTCTGGACTACACCTTC.

This clone was picked up one time. This chain connects TRBV28 to TRBJ1-2; D is uncertain. V lost 0 bases and J 4 bases, leaving 9 bases between the germline ends. The germline V gene encodes CDR1 MDHEN and CDR2 SYDVKM. The CDR3 runs 14 residues. CDR3 nucleotides: TGTGCCAGCAGTTTATGGAGGGAGGGCTATGGCTACACCTTC. Translating it yields CASSLWREGYGYTF.

This rearrangement joins TRBV30 to TRBJ1-2; D gene uncertain. The CDR3 consists of 11 residues. Germline CDR1 is GTSNPN and CDR2 is SVGIG (reference sequence). Trimming shortened V by 2 bases and J by 10 bases, and 11 bases separated the two germline ends. As DNA, the CDR3 is TGTGCCTGGAGTTGGACTGGATTCTACACCTTC. Protein: CAWSWTGFYTF.

The J gene is TRBJ1-6, the V gene TRBV4-1, with D tentatively TRBD1 (5 bases). Deletions cut 2 bases from V and 9 bases from J, with 17 bases between. Germline lookup yields CDR1 MGHRA and CDR2 YSYEKL. The CDR3 has 16 amino acids. CDR3 loop: CASSQPWLGAGSPLHF. The CDR3 coding sequence is TGCGCCAGCAGCCAACCGTGGTTAGGGGCCGGTTCACCCCTCCACTTT.

The chain joins TRBV5-1 to TRBJ2-7, with D possibly TRBD2 on 5 matching bases. Germline CDR1 SGHRS, CDR2 YFSETQ. CDR3 length: 11 amino acids. V shed 4 bases and J shed 7 bases, with 9 bases lying between them. The CDR3 loop reads CASSEGWEQYF. The CDR3 region has the DNA TGCGCCAGCAGCGAGGGCTGGGAGCAGTACTTC. Supplemented by reference TRBV5-1 and TRBJ2-7, the full variable domain reads KAGVTQTPRYLIKTRGQQVTLSCSPISGHRSVSWYQQTPGQGLQFLFEYFSETQRNKGNFPGRFSGRQFSNSRSEMNVSTLELGDSALYLCASSEGWEQYFGPGTRLTVT.

The chain is built from TRBV10-3 and TRBJ2-5, with 8 bases matching TRBD1. The CDR3 covers 14 residues. The trim removed 6 bases at V and 3 bases at J, leaving 6 bases unmatched. The germline V gene encodes CDR1 ENHRY and CDR2 SYGVKD. The CDR3 region is CAIRAPTGEETQYF. Written as DNA, the CDR3 is TGTGCCATCAGAGCTCCGACAGGGGAAGAGACCCAGTACTTC.

This sequence joins TRBV6-1 and TRBJ2-1, with 7 positions matching TRBD2. With V trimmed by 2 bases and J by 5 bases, 12 bases remained unmatched. The germline CDR1 and CDR2 sequences are MNHNS and SASEGT. CDR3 size: 17 residues. As DNA, the CDR3 is TGTGCCAGCAGTGAAAGGTGGTGGACTAGTGGCAACAATGAGCAGTTCTTC. This sequence encodes CASSERWWTSGNNEQFF.

The chain couples TRBV10-3 to TRBJ1-2, with 9 nucleotides matching TRBD1. The V gene end was trimmed by 2 bases and the J gene end by 7 bases; junction bases not matched to a gene: 8. The CDR3 contains 15 residues. Germline CDR1 is ENHRY and CDR2 is SYGVKD. The CDR3, as DNA: TGTGCCATCAGTGAGGTCGGGACAGGGTTTAGTGGCTACACCTTC. Its protein product is CAISEVGTGFSGYTF.

The chain employs TRBV30 and TRBJ1-2; TRBD1 might be the D (6 bases). The CDR3 length is 15 residues. Between the trimmed V and J ends, which lost 8 bases and 0 bases, there was a span of 19 bases. The germline V gene has CDR1 GTSNPN and CDR2 SVGIG (reference sequence). Here the CDR3 DNA reads TGTGCCAAAAGACAGGCCAACCTGGCTAACTATGGCTACACCTTC. Protein sequence: CAKRQANLANYGYTF.

The CDR3 region has the DNA TGCGCCAGCAGCCAAGATCTTAGAGAAGTCGGTGGCTACACCTTC. It encodes CASSQDLREVGGYTF. The rearrangement uses TRBV4-1 and TRBJ1-2; D is ambiguous. The CDR3 covers 15 residues. V shed 0 bases and J shed 7 bases, with 15 bases lying between them. Germline values: CDR1 MGHRA, CDR2 YSYEKL.

The chain uses TRBV5-4 and TRBJ2-3; D is ambiguous. V dropped 1 base and J dropped 6 bases, with 18 bases sitting between them. The CDR3 covers 16 residues. Germline V gene lookup returns CDR1 SGHNT and CDR2 YYREEE (reference sequence). The CDR3, as DNA: TGTGCCAGCAGCTTGCGAGATGCAGCCACCGGGGATACGCAGTATTTT. Its translation: CASSLRDAATGDTQYF.